These 18 T cell receptor beta chains were all obtained from the same sample, sequenced in a study of T cell repertoires in cytomegalovirus infection. TCRdb passed the reads through MiXCR, listing each CDR3 protein once. The profile covers about 890,000 distinct CDR3 sequences, with less than 35% appearing a single time and 11% to 15% taken by the ten largest. Their target antigens are unknown. This sample comprised cultured CD8+ T cells from PBMCs, obtained from culture after CMV antigen stimulation. These receptors originate from a human donor in good health (CMV status not recorded). Some clones in this sample may be carry-over from other donors' samples.

This clonotype was counted a few times. V is TRBV6-5 and J is TRBJ2-4; no reliable D call. V was pared by 6 bases and J by 3 bases, with 9 bases between. Germline-derived CDR1 and CDR2 are MNHEY and SVGAGI. This CDR3 spans 13 amino acids. For the CDR3, the DNA is TGTGCCAGCAGCCACGGCAGCAAAAACATTCAGTACTTC. Encoded protein: CASSHGSKNIQYF.

The DNA of the CDR3 is TGTGCCAGCAGTTACGGGGGGATCGAGACCCAGTACTTC. Amino acids: CASSYGGIETQYF. V usage is TRBV6-5 and J usage is TRBJ2-5, with D maybe TRBD2 (6 bases). The V gene lost 2 bases and the J gene lost 5 bases, with 9 bases spanning the gap. The CDR3 is 13 amino acids. Germline values: CDR1 MNHEY, CDR2 SVGAGI.

This chain joins TRBV2 and TRBJ2-2, with D unclear. V was cut by 7 bases and J by 6 bases, with 12 bases left in between. This CDR3 spans 13 amino acids. Germline values: CDR1 SNHLY, CDR2 FYNNEI. In DNA, the CDR3 is TGTGCCAGCATGGGATCGGCGGCCGGGGAGCTGTTTTTT. Translation: CASMGSAAGELFF.

The chain couples TRBV10-2 to TRBJ1-2; TRBD1 aligns across 8 bases. This CDR3 has 12 amino acids. The V gene's germline CDR1 is WSHSY and CDR2 SAAADI. V trimming: 8 bases; J trimming: 6 bases; junction bases outside the gene matches: 5. The chain's CDR3 is CASLDRGDGYTF. CDR3 nucleotides: TGCGCCAGCCTTGACAGGGGAGATGGCTACACCTTC.

This clonotype has just a few counts. This rearrangement joins TRBV27 to TRBJ2-7, with a tentative D call TRBD1 (5 bases). Germline CDR1 is MNHEY and CDR2 is SMNVEV (reference sequence). The V and J ends lost 4 bases and 0 bases respectively, with 16 bases between them. CDR3 length: 16 residues. The CDR3 reads CASSSKGHSSSYEQYF. DNA of the CDR3: TGTGCCAGCAGTTCCAAAGGACATTCCTCCTCCTACGAGCAGTACTTC.

This clonotype has only a few counts. The chain has TRBV6-2 or TRBV6-3 and TRBJ2-1; D is unclear. The CDR3 has 13 residues. The germline V gene has CDR1 MNHEY and CDR2 SVGEGT. V was clipped by 2 bases and J by 4 bases, with 6 bases between them. Here the CDR3 reads CASSYQVYNEQFF. Written as DNA, the CDR3 is TGTGCCAGCAGTTACCAGGTTTACAATGAGCAGTTCTTC.

V is TRBV7-9 and J is TRBJ2-7; 8 nucleotides agree with TRBD2. CDR3 length equals 15 residues. The V segment lost 5 bases and the J segment 3 bases; nucleotides outside the gene matches: 9. CDR1 and CDR2 from the germline V gene are SEHNR and FQNEAQ (reference sequence). CDR3 sequence: CASSDWRGVDYEQYF. The DNA for the CDR3 is TGTGCCAGCAGCGACTGGCGGGGGGTGGACTACGAGCAGTACTTC.

This clonotype was recorded many times. The chain couples TRBV7-8 to TRBJ2-1, with TRBD2 matching over 7 bases. The CDR3 extends over 15 amino acids. Germline V gene sequence: CDR1 SGHVS, CDR2 FQNEAQ. J was trimmed by 8 bases and V by 0 bases; bases with no gene match: 7. Here the CDR3 reads CASSLASPAGDEQFF. The CDR3 DNA reads as TGTGCCAGCAGCTTAGCAAGCCCTGCGGGGGATGAGCAGTTCTTC.

This clonotype came up many times. The V gene is TRBV7-2, the J gene TRBJ2-7; no definite D call. The V and J ends lost 1 base and 2 bases respectively, with 3 bases between them. CDR1 is SGHTA and CDR2 is FQGNSA in the germline V gene. This CDR3 spans 12 amino acids. The CDR3 spells CASSLGAYEQYF. The CDR3 region has the DNA TGTGCCAGCAGCTTAGGGGCCTACGAGCAGTACTTC.

This clonotype showed up just a few times. The chain couples TRBV15 to TRBJ1-5; maybe TRBD1 (6 bases). From germline, CDR1 is LNHNV and CDR2 YYDKDF (reference sequence). The CDR3 sequence is 15 residues long. Trimming removed 0 bases from V and 3 bases from J, with 9 bases in between. CDR3 region: CATSRDRQANQPQHF. CDR3 nucleotide sequence: TGTGCCACCAGCAGAGATCGACAGGCCAATCAGCCCCAGCATTTT. Supplemented by reference TRBV15 and TRBJ1-5, the full variable domain reads DAMVIQNPRYQVTQFGKPVTLSCSQTLNHNVMYWYQQKSSQAPKLLFHYYDKDFNNEADTPDNFQSRRPNTSFCFLDIRSPGLGDTAMYLCATSRDRQANQPQHFGDGTRLSIL.

The chain combines TRBV27 with TRBJ1-5, with 10 bases matching TRBD1. The CDR3 has 20 residues. Germline CDR1 and CDR2: MNHEY and SMNVEV (reference sequence). The V gene end was trimmed by 6 bases and the J gene end by 1 base; junction bases not matched to a gene: 18. CDR3 sequence (DNA): TGTGCCAGCAGCTTTGTAAGGGACAGGGGATTAATGGCGAGCAATCAGCCCCAGCATTTT. Protein: CASSFVRDRGLMASNQPQHF.

This clonotype was picked up a small number of times. V is TRBV27 and J is TRBJ2-7; D is perhaps TRBD1 (5 bases). This CDR3 is built from 15 residues. Germline V gene sequence: CDR1 MNHEY, CDR2 SMNVEV (reference sequence). Trimming cost V 0 bases and J 2 bases, with 11 bases left between them. This CDR3 is CASSLSAGPAYEQYF. In nucleotides, the CDR3 is TGTGCCAGCAGTTTATCGGCAGGGCCCGCCTACGAGCAGTACTTC.

The chain's CDR3 is CASGLAARAHTEAFF. The CDR3 DNA follows: TGTGCTAGTGGTTTGGCTGCCAGGGCTCACACTGAAGCTTTCTTT. The chain is built from TRBV12-5 and TRBJ1-1, with a tentative D call TRBD1 (5 bases). This CDR3 comprises 15 residues. V lost 1 base to trimming and J lost 3 bases, with 12 bases between them. In germline, CDR1 is LGHNT, CDR2 FRNRAP.

The chain links TRBV6-2 or TRBV6-3 to TRBJ1-5; D unresolved. The length of the CDR3 is 12 residues. Deletions cut 1 base from V and 7 bases from J, with 5 bases between. The V gene's germline CDR1 is MNHEY and CDR2 SVGEGT. Here the CDR3 reads CASSYFQQPQHF. The CDR3 nucleotides are TGTGCCAGCAGTTACTTTCAGCAGCCCCAGCATTTT.

This clonotype was counted at least ten times. The chain recombines TRBV7-6 with TRBJ2-2; no definite D call. The V and J ends lost 4 bases and 10 bases respectively, with 22 bases between them. Germline V gene sequence: CDR1 SGHVS, CDR2 FNYEAQ. This CDR3 comprises 16 residues. As DNA, the CDR3 is TGTGCCAGCAGCTCCCTGGTCCCCAAAGCATCGGAGGAGCTGTTTTTT. Translating gives CASSSLVPKASEELFF.

This clonotype was found many times. This chain connects TRBV7-2 to TRBJ2-7; 12 nucleotides agree with TRBD2. The V gene end was trimmed by 5 bases and the J gene end by 4 bases; junction bases not matched to a gene: 6. The CDR3 is 15 amino acids. CDR1 and CDR2 from the germline V gene are SGHTA and FQGNSA. CDR3 protein: CASSPGLAGTYEQYV. The CDR3 nucleotides are TGTGCCAGCAGCCCCGGACTAGCGGGGACGTACGAGCAGTACGTC.

This chain connects TRBV7-9 to TRBJ2-3; 7 nucleotides agree with TRBD1. There are 16 residues in the CDR3. V shed 5 bases and J 0 bases; nucleotides not matched to a gene: 8. The germline CDR1 and CDR2 sequences are SEHNR and FQNEAQ (reference sequence). DNA for the CDR3: TGTGCCAGCAGCCCCCGACAGGGAACTAGCACAGATACGCAGTATTTT. Its translation: CASSPRQGTSTDTQYF.

This clonotype was counted a few times. The CDR3 reads CASSQDYRDRGQDYGYTF. CDR3 nucleotide sequence: TGCGCCAGCAGCCAAGATTATCGGGACAGGGGGCAGGACTATGGCTACACCTTC. J is TRBJ1-2 and V is TRBV4-1; the match to TRBD1 covers 12 bases. Trimming cost V 0 bases and J 3 bases; bases outside gene matches: 8. CDR3 length: 18 residues. Germline CDR1 is MGHRA and CDR2 is YSYEKL.